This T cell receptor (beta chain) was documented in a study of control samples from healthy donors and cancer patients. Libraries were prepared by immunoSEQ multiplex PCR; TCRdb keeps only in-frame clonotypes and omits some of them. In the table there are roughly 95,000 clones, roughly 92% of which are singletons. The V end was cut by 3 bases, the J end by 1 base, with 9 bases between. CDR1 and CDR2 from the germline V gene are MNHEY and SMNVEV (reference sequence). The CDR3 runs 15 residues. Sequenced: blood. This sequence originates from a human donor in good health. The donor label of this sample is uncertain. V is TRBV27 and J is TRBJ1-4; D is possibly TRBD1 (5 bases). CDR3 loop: CASSLGGLTNEKLFF. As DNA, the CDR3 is TGTGCCAGCAGTTTGGGGGGACTAACTAATGAAAAACTGTTTTTT.